This T cell receptor beta chain was recovered during a study of CD4 T cells in relation to SARS-CoV-2 and coronaviruses (dated by TCRdb to the early 2020s). A note on the overall study: Using patient-derived lymphoblastoid cell lines, the shared crossreactive spike epitopes were mapped to their HLA restriction. Memory CD4+ T cell crossreactivity between SARS-CoV-2 and common cold coronavirus spike proteins was assessed at the TCR clonotype level in the study. The Adaptive Biotechnologies TCR-sequencing kit was used for samples from a few pre-COVID donors and for the naive versus memory experiments, whereas the other data were Illumina-based. For other donors in the study, expansion assays were sequenced with a different, Illumina-based TCR-beta assay.

Uncultured naive and memory CD4+ T cell DNA received deep-resolution immunoSEQ TCR-beta sequencing. In the authors' own workflow: During preprocessing, nonproductive sequences were removed, as were CDR3s that did not start with C, did not end with F or W, or were shorter than 7 amino acids. Cultured and uncultured naive and memory CD4+ repertoires were searched for previously identified spike- and CEF-reactive CDR3s. CDR3 homology was measured as pairwise Levenshtein distance, computed with the stringdist R package after trimming three terminal residues from each end. This immuneACCESS table, as held by TCRdb, lists in-frame sequences with V and J called but not all clones. Of the missing ones, under half trace to an unresolved V gene in checked studies; the others have no known cause. Clone size and the V and J calls come from that table; the DNA yielded D and trimming. The sample table lists around 65,000 clones, about 90% of them with a count of one. More than 1.5% of the sample is taken by the ten largest.

Spanning cysteine to phenylalanine, the CDR3 consists of 16 amino acids. Just CDR3 DNA is preserved here, 48 bases in frame from base 1. V loses 1 base of germline sequence and J loses 2 bases, and the interval between the two ends is 12 bases. CDR1 is given as SNHLY and CDR2 as FYNNEI, both from the germline V gene. CD4+ T cells from unexposed donors were collected before the COVID-19 pandemic (2011-2018). Naive and memory CD4+ T cells were separated from cryopreserved PBMCs by CD4 enrichment followed by EasySep naive CD4+ T cell enrichment. The leukapheresis product used for the unexposed donors was purchased from a commercial source. PBMCs were isolated from leukapheresis product or whole blood by Ficoll-Paque PLUS gradient centrifugation. PBMCs were either used fresh in the expansion assay or cryopreserved at -140 degrees C. The QIAamp Micro DNA Kit was used to extract genomic DNA from the CD4+ T cells.

Results the study describes overall, beyond this receptor: Small numbers of patients and of tested TCRs limited the study. Compared with monoreactive clones, crossreactive clones had significantly weaker SARS-CoV-2-driven expansion, a result consistent with antigenic imprinting. No donor contributed both pre-pandemic and post-infection samples, which limited tracing the source of pre-existing responses. Naive versus memory sequencing indicated that memory recall responses, rather than primary responses primed during culture, are detected by the assay. Memory CD4+ clonotypes crossrecognizing SARS-CoV-2 and at least one common cold coronavirus spike were found in 55% to 70% of donors. Since the crossreactivity analysis centred on spike protein, crossreactivity against other viral proteins was not assessed.

Of note for this clone: What antigen it recognizes has not been identified. No qualities accompany the bases; no much larger clone lies one base away.

The sequence links TRBV2 to TRBJ1-5, with no confident D gene call. Sequencing was performed on memory CD4+ T cells from PBMCs. In the paper's terms, the cell subset or site label means: memory (non-naive) CD4+ T cells. The sequence came from a human donor in good health. DNA sequence: TGTGCCAGCAGTGAAGTACGGGGAATGGGCAATCAGCCCCAGCATTTT. Its protein product is CASSEVRGMGNQPQHF.